The T cell receptor (beta chain) under discussion was sequenced for a study of vaccination effects on CD4 cells after COVID-19 (dated by TCRdb to 2021 to 2024). Notes on the research overall: Across the study, the median time from the second dose to post-vaccine sampling was 72 days (range 14 to 241). Cultures from other donors in the study were sequenced using the Oncomine TCR Beta short-read assay on an Illumina iSeq 100. The full study included over 8 COVID-19 convalescent patients and a few SARS-CoV-2-naive healthy vaccine recipients. In both COVID-19 convalescent patients and infection-naive vaccine recipients, the study compared SARS-CoV-2 spike-specific CD4+ TCR repertoires from before mRNA vaccination with those from after it.

General study outcomes and caveats: Among healthy vaccine recipients, nearly all vaccine-induced clones were SARS-CoV-2 mono-reactive, and just 1 of 255 was cross-reactive with common cold coronaviruses. The study was limited by a small number of convalescent patients, and early post-infection timepoints were lacking. Both infection-induced and vaccine-induced clones contracted markedly at late post-vaccination timepoints, which is consistent with waning T cell responses.

The germline V gene supplies CDR1 ENHRY and CDR2 SYGVKD. Germline trimming amounts to 3 bases on V and 6 bases on J, with 8 as the count of junction bases outside the gene matches. The CDR3 runs 15 amino acids, cysteine and phenylalanine included. This entry keeps only the CDR3 DNA: 45 bases, framed from base 1. In the ViraFEST assay, PBMC were stimulated with viral peptide pools, and TCR sequencing was then used to find antigen-specific CD4+ T cell clonotypes based on their expansion. After around eleven days of culture, CD4+ T cells were isolated with the EasySep CD4+ T cell isolation kit. Two doses of either the BNT162b2 or the mRNA-1273 mRNA SARS-CoV-2 vaccine were administered to participants. The absence of prior SARS-CoV-2 infection in healthy vaccine recipients was confirmed by negative nucleocapsid antibodies before and after vaccination. Some 2 million PBMC per well were cultured in IMDM with about 4.8% human AB serum, 9 to 10 IU/ml IL-2 and gentamicin, plus 10 ug/ml peptides. Half of the culture medium was replaced with fresh IL-2-containing medium on days 3 and 7. Each peptide stimulation condition was cultured in triplicate wells unless otherwise noted. Using Ficoll-Paque Plus gradient centrifugation, PBMC were separated from whole blood and then either used fresh or cryopreserved at -140C. The overlapping peptide pools covered the spike proteins of SARS-CoV-2 as well as those of the common cold coronaviruses HCoV-NL63, HCoV-OC43 and HCoV-229E. The QIAamp micro DNA kit was used to extract genomic DNA from the cultured CD4+ T cells.

For this clone: The antigen this receptor binds is unknown. The sample holds no much larger clone one base away, and base qualities are not on file.

Receptor libraries were prepared by the immunoSEQ multiplex PCR assay. DNA from the CD4+ T cells that had been cultured and isolated underwent TCR beta CDR3 sequencing. The study's processing was this. Non-productive TCR sequences were removed and reads were trimmed to the CDR3 region, keeping CDR3s of at least 7 amino acids. Antigen-specific clonotypes were identified using the MANAFEST web app by comparison of expansion in peptide wells against reference cultures. To be called positive, a clone needed expansion at FDR<0.05 compared with the reference and with all other wells, an odds ratio greater than 5, and a frequency greater than 0.1% in two replicate wells. A clonotype was called cross-reactive if it was significantly expanded both in SARS-CoV-2 spike wells and in at least one common cold coronavirus spike condition. Levenshtein distance calculated with the stringdist R package was used to assess CDR3 similarity, and unrooted trees were constructed with ape in R 3.6.1. The source is immuneACCESS, and TCRdb retained only in-frame sequences with V and J called. Part of the clones is not carried over; for the studies checked, unresolved V genes explain less than half of this, and the remainder is unexplained. The V and J calls and clone size are taken from that table; D and trimming were inferred from the DNA. Within this sample are 17,000 or so clones, with approximately 70% of them counted one time only. The ten biggest clones cover about 10% of the sample.

Source: CD4+ T cells from PBMCs cultured with SARS-CoV-2 spike peptides, taken after COVID-19 vaccination. The cell subset or site tag for this specimen amounts to: SARS-CoV-2 spike overlapping peptide pool stimulation. The clonotype was recovered from a human donor who received a COVID-19 vaccine. Here the chain combines TRBV10-3 and TRBJ1-2, with 9 junctional bases fitting TRBD1. The bases are TGTGCCATCAGTGAACGGGGGGACAGGGAGGATGGCTACACCTTC. This encodes CAISERGDREDGYTF.